Presented here are 29 T cell receptor beta chains from one specimen sequenced in a study of blood T cell repertoires in COVID-19. Here immunoSEQ multiplex PCR was the method, and the copy in TCRdb shows in-frame clones only, minus some. The sample records approximately 170,000 clones, approximately 83% being singletons. The sequencing sample was made of peripheral blood. These receptors all stem from a man between 65 and 79 years old who had recovered from COVID-19.

The gene calls are TRBV19 and TRBJ2-1, with TRBD2 matching 7 bases. Trimming removed 4 bases from V and 2 bases from J; junction bases left unmatched: 8. CDR1 LNHDA and CDR2 SQIVND come from the germline V gene (reference sequence). This CDR3 spans 16 amino acids. The CDR3 protein is CASSTGGSLAYNEQFF. The CDR3 bases are TGTGCCAGTAGTACAGGCGGGAGTCTGGCCTACAATGAGCAGTTCTTC.

V and J are TRBV28 and TRBJ1-6, with a tentative D call TRBD1 (6 bases). V gave up 5 bases and J gave up 8 bases, with 10 bases separating them. Germline CDR1 reads MDHEN; CDR2 reads SYDVKM. The CDR3 is 13 residues long. CDR3 region: CASSGGAYSPLHF. The CDR3 coding sequence is TGTGCCAGCAGTGGGGGCGCGTATTCACCCCTCCACTTT.

The V and J genes are TRBV28 and TRBJ1-1, with D perhaps TRBD1 (5 bases). From germline, CDR1 is MDHEN and CDR2 SYDVKM. The CDR3 spans 15 residues. Trimming took off 8 bases at V and 0 bases at J, with 16 bases between the two ends. The CDR3 here is CASGGAGALNTEAFF. DNA for the CDR3: TGTGCCAGCGGCGGGGCCGGGGCTTTGAACACTGAAGCTTTCTTT.

The chain recombines TRBV20-1 with TRBJ1-2, with 7 positions matching TRBD1. CDR3 size: 13 residues. Per the germline V gene, CDR1 is DFQATT and CDR2 is SNEGSKA (reference sequence). The junction had 3 bases not matched to a gene; V was cut back by 3 bases and J by 2 bases. CDR3 sequence reads: CSASPDRNYGYTF. The CDR3 DNA follows: TGCAGTGCTAGTCCGGACAGGAACTATGGCTACACCTTC.

This chain joins TRBV7-9 and TRBJ1-3; D might be TRBD1 (6 bases). V lost 5 bases and J 2 bases, leaving 10 bases between the germline ends. CDR3 length equals 14 residues. Germline V gives CDR1 SEHNR, CDR2 FQNEAQ (reference sequence). The CDR3 coding sequence is TGTGCCAGCAGCCCAACAGGGACTGGAAACACCATATATTTT. Its translation: CASSPTGTGNTIYF. Together with reference TRBV7-9 and TRBJ1-3, the CDR3 gives the full variable domain: DTGVSQNPRHKITKRGQNVTFRCDPISEHNRLYWYRQTLGQGPEFLTYFQNEAQLEKSRLLSDRFSAERPKGSFSTLEIQRTEQGDSAMYLCASSPTGTGNTIYFGEGSWLTVV.

This clone occurred once. The chain is built from TRBV5-1 and TRBJ2-2; 7 bases are shared with TRBD1. CDR3 length: 15 amino acids. Germline trimming cut 0 bases from V and 6 bases from J; bases unmatched to any gene: 5. Per germline, CDR1 SGHRS and CDR2 YFSETQ. The CDR3 spells CASSLGGQTAGELFF. The DNA of the CDR3 is TGCGCCAGCAGCTTGGGGGGACAGACAGCCGGGGAGCTGTTTTTT.

This chain links TRBV7-2 with TRBJ2-1, with 11 bases identical to TRBD2. The CDR3 consists of 15 residues. Germline-derived CDR1 and CDR2 are SGHTA and FQGNSA. V gave up 3 bases and J gave up 6 bases; unmatched junction bases: 4. Here the CDR3 reads CASSFGTSGFNEQFF. The CDR3 region has the DNA TGTGCCAGCAGCTTCGGGACTAGCGGTTTCAATGAGCAGTTCTTC.

V and J are TRBV19 and TRBJ1-2; 10 nucleotides agree with TRBD1. Germline V gene sequence: CDR1 LNHDA, CDR2 SQIVND (reference sequence). The trim removed 8 bases at V and 6 bases at J, leaving 6 bases unmatched. This CDR3 region has 13 residues. This chain's CDR3 is CASVPGQGNGYTF. In DNA, the CDR3 is TGTGCCAGTGTACCGGGACAGGGGAATGGCTACACCTTC.

This chain joins TRBV5-5 and TRBJ2-7; TRBD2 matches at 7 bases. The germline V gene has CDR1 SGHKS and CDR2 YYEKEE (reference sequence). The CDR3 loop spans 15 amino acids. Trimming took 3 bases from V and 1 from J; bases not matched to a gene: 7. CDR3: CASSWEGDKSYEQYF. DNA of the CDR3: TGTGCCAGCAGCTGGGAGGGTGACAAATCCTACGAGCAGTACTTC.

This sequence joins TRBV2 and TRBJ2-1; TRBD2 matches at 9 bases. Trimming removed 7 bases from V and 9 bases from J; junction bases left unmatched: 10. In germline, CDR1 is SNHLY, CDR2 FYNNEI. This CDR3 spans 14 amino acids. DNA for the CDR3: TGTGCCAGCAATAGGTTGCGGGAGGGCCGTGAGCAGTTCTTC. This gives the protein CASNRLREGREQFF.

The V call is TRBV27, the J call TRBJ1-2, with TRBD1 matching 9 bases. V lost 4 bases to trimming and J lost 8 bases; unmatched junction nucleotides: 8. CDR3 length: 14 residues. Germline V CDR1 and CDR2: MNHEY, SMNVEV (reference sequence). In DNA form, the CDR3 reads TGTGCCAGCAGTTCCTCGGGACAGGGTTTGGGCTACACCTTC. Protein sequence: CASSSSGQGLGYTF.

This chain links TRBV6-5 with TRBJ1-2; D not certain. From germline, CDR1 is MNHEY and CDR2 SVGAGI. The V end was cut by 0 bases, the J end by 0 bases, with 8 bases between. The CDR3 is 15 amino acids. The CDR3 sequence is CASSYSSGSNYGYTF. CDR3 nucleotides: TGTGCCAGCAGTTACTCGTCAGGATCTAACTATGGCTACACCTTC.

This clone was detected a few times. V and J are TRBV19 and TRBJ2-7, with D perhaps TRBD2 (5 bases). Trimming stripped 6 bases from V and 2 bases from J, with 17 bases between. CDR3 size: 15 residues. Germline V gives CDR1 LNHDA, CDR2 SQIVND (reference sequence). CDR3 protein: CASRRGLSSPYEQYF. The CDR3, as DNA: TGTGCCAGTAGGAGAGGGCTTTCCAGCCCCTACGAGCAGTACTTC.

The genes are TRBV5-5 and TRBJ1-6; the D is unclear. The CDR3 extends over 13 amino acids. Germline V gives CDR1 SGHKS, CDR2 YYEKEE (reference sequence). V was shortened by 0 bases and J by 10 bases, with 8 bases between the two germline ends. This CDR3 reads CASSLAVQSPLHF. In DNA, the CDR3 is TGTGCCAGCAGCTTGGCTGTCCAGTCACCCCTCCACTTT.

The chain combines TRBV9 with TRBJ2-7; maybe TRBD2 (5 bases). CDR3 length equals 13 residues. The V and J ends lost 3 bases and 13 bases respectively, with 20 bases between them. Germline V gives CDR1 SGDLS, CDR2 YYNGEE. The chain's CDR3 is CASSEDKGPSKYF. The CDR3 DNA reads as TGTGCCAGCAGCGAGGATAAGGGCCCTAGCAAATACTTC.

The gene calls are TRBV4-3 and TRBJ1-1; 11 positions match TRBD1. The germline V gene has CDR1 LGHNA and CDR2 YSLEER. After removal of 1 base from V and 8 bases from J, the junction contained 9 bases not matched to a gene. This CDR3 spans 16 amino acids. The CDR3 DNA is TGCGCCAGCAGCCAAGCAGGGGGACAGGGGGGAATGGAAGCTTTCTTT. Residues: CASSQAGGQGGMEAFF.

The chain employs TRBV14 and TRBJ2-3; 11 bases are shared with TRBD2. Per the germline V gene, CDR1 is SGHDN and CDR2 is FVKESK. V lost 0 bases to trimming and J lost 6 bases; unmatched junction nucleotides: 23. The CDR3 covers 22 residues. DNA of the CDR3: TGTGCCAGCAGCCAAGAACAAAGTGAAGACAGGGGCCCGACTAGCGGGACTGATACGCAGTATTTT. This sequence encodes CASSQEQSEDRGPTSGTDTQYF.

This rearrangement joins TRBV2 to TRBJ1-2; 7 positions match TRBD1. The CDR3 consists of 15 residues. Unmatched junction bases numbered 7, after V lost 0 bases and J lost 6 bases. Germline CDR1 is SNHLY and CDR2 is FYNNEI. The CDR3 sequence is CASSEAGGLSNGYTF. The CDR3 DNA follows: TGTGCCAGCAGTGAAGCAGGGGGCCTCTCTAATGGCTACACCTTC.

The chain uses TRBV19 and TRBJ2-3; D is undetermined. CDR3 length: 15 residues. CDR1 LNHDA and CDR2 SQIVND come from the germline V gene (reference sequence). Trimming pared 1 base from V and 1 base from J, leaving 9 bases between. CDR3: CASSIVGERTDTQYF. For the CDR3, the DNA is TGTGCCAGTAGTATAGTCGGAGAGCGCACAGATACGCAGTATTTT.

This clone was observed a single time. The chain uses TRBV28 and TRBJ1-4; possible D gene TRBD1, 5 bases. The CDR3 spans 15 residues. V was trimmed by 6 bases and J by 8 bases, leaving 19 bases between them. CDR1 and CDR2 (germline): MDHEN, SYDVKM. DNA for the CDR3: TGTGCCAGCAGCCCTGGGGGGGGGACGTACGAAAAACTGTTTTTT. Translating gives CASSPGGGTYEKLFF.

V and J are TRBV5-8 and TRBJ2-1; 11 bases fit TRBD2. The germline CDR1 and CDR2 sequences are SGHTS and YDEGEE. This CDR3 is 15 amino acids long. V lost 1 base and J lost 9; bases outside the gene matches: 6. The CDR3 loop is CASSLKLAGVGEQFF. The CDR3 coding sequence is TGTGCCAGCAGCTTGAAACTAGCGGGAGTAGGTGAGCAGTTCTTC.

In its sample, this clone was seen once. This same CDR3 is encoded by further DNA sequences in the sample. V usage is TRBV18 and J usage is TRBJ2-7; possibly TRBD1 for D (6 bases). The germline gives CDR1 KGHSH, CDR2 LQKENI. Trimming removed 3 bases from V and 5 bases from J, with 8 bases in between. There are 12 residues in the CDR3. The CDR3 coding sequence is TGTGCCAGCTCACCCTCAGGGGACGAGCAGTACTTC. This gives the protein CASSPSGDEQYF.

The chain uses TRBV15 and TRBJ2-7; 11 bases are shared with TRBD2. The CDR3 loop spans 16 amino acids. The ends lost 1 base at V and 5 bases at J; junction bases unmatched: 7. Germline CDR1 and CDR2: LNHNV and YYDKDF (reference sequence). CDR3 sequence reads: CATSRVLLAGENEQYF. CDR3 coding DNA: TGTGCCACCAGCAGAGTACTACTAGCGGGAGAAAACGAGCAGTACTTC.

This chain links TRBV6-1 with TRBJ2-3; 10 positions agree with TRBD1. Trimming removed 2 bases from V and 4 bases from J; junction bases left unmatched: 3. From germline, CDR1 is MNHNS and CDR2 SASEGT. This CDR3 has 15 amino acids. CDR3 DNA: TGTGCCAGCAGTGAACGACAGGGGGCCCCAGATACGCAGTATTTT. It translates to CASSERQGAPDTQYF.

The chain carries TRBV28 and TRBJ1-5, with TRBD1 matching 7 bases. V lost 5 bases, J lost 6 bases, and 10 bases stayed unmatched. The CDR3 totals 15 residues. Germline assignment: CDR1 MDHEN and CDR2 SYDVKM. CDR3 nucleotides: TGTGCCAGCAGTCGGAAGGGACAGTTGGGTCAGCCCCAGCATTTT. Amino acids: CASSRKGQLGQPQHF.

The J gene is TRBJ2-2, the V gene TRBV9; TRBD2 matches 7 bases. J lost 6 bases, V lost 3 bases, and 8 bases had no gene match. Looked up from germline, CDR1 is SGDLS and CDR2 is YYNGEE. This CDR3 region has 15 residues. In DNA, the CDR3 is TGTGCCAGCAGCGCCCGGGCGGGGGACCCCGGGGAGCTGTTTTTT. It encodes CASSARAGDPGELFF.

The genes are TRBV5-8 and TRBJ1-4; 10 nucleotides agree with TRBD1. The CDR3 is 16 amino acids. Germline CDR1 and CDR2: SGHTS and YDEGEE. The junction had 5 bases not matched to a gene; V was cut back by 0 bases and J by 6 bases. The CDR3 reads CASSLGAGTGDEKLFF. For the CDR3, the DNA is TGTGCCAGCAGCTTGGGGGCCGGGACAGGGGATGAAAAACTGTTTTTT.

This chain connects TRBV11-2 to TRBJ1-6; 7 bases are a match to TRBD1. Germline CDR1 SGHAT, CDR2 FQNNGV. V gave up 5 bases and J gave up 10 bases; unmatched junction bases: 11. CDR3 length equals 15 residues. The CDR3 reads CASSPNQGGLSPLHF. The CDR3 coding sequence is TGTGCCAGCAGCCCGAATCAAGGGGGCTTATCACCCCTCCACTTT.

The gene calls are TRBV15 and TRBJ2-7; 9 nucleotides match TRBD2. V dropped 1 base and J dropped 3; count of bases not matched to a gene: 4. CDR1 is LNHNV and CDR2 is YYDKDF in the germline V gene (reference sequence). The CDR3 is made up of 15 amino acids. Here the CDR3 reads CATSRGSSGVYEQYF. The CDR3 nucleotides are TGTGCCACCAGCAGAGGCTCTAGCGGGGTCTACGAGCAGTACTTC.